The entry below describes one TCR beta chain. Its antigen is currently not known. Base qualities are not provided; no much larger clone lies one nucleotide away. The entry originates in a study of T cell repertoires in cytomegalovirus infection (dated by TCRdb to 2018 to 2020). Regarding the study in general: The peptide stimulations were aimed at well-studied HLA-B-restricted epitopes as well as recently identified HLA-C-restricted CMV epitopes, whose presentation resists viral immunomodulation. Donor HLA type was relevant to the analysis, because carriage of CMV infection together with the matching HLA type was indicated by public TCR beta signatures. The paper as a whole reports these results and caveats: In both this cohort and an independent roughly 350-donor cohort, the cumulative frequency of public TCR beta family members distinguished carriers of CMV infection plus the relevant HLA type. In the ex vivo response, HLA-C-restricted CMV-specific TCR beta clonotypes were dominant, and in two of eight donors the single most frequent clonotype came from this HLA-C-restricted group.

The sample's treatment or condition label, in plain terms: in vitro stimulation with specific CMV peptide epitopes to enrich CMV-specific T cells. The germline V gene gives CDR1 as MNHEY and CDR2 as SVGAGI. The CDR3 runs 14 residues from the cysteine to the phenylalanine. Just CDR3 DNA is preserved here, 42 bases in frame from base 1. V is cut by 3 bases and J by 3 bases, and the space between the germline ends is 11 bases. TCRdb records Illumina HiSeq 1500 as the sequencer. TCRdb redid the processing of the public reads, applying fastp at Q25 and MiXCR, and retained in-frame beta chains. Merged by CDR3 protein, the rows form single entries marked with the most common genes and DNA. This sample has roughly 570,000 distinct CDR3 sequences in its table, and almost 40% of those were observed once. The ten largest clones add up to around 48% of the sample.

The clonotype originates from a human donor in good health (CMV status not recorded). Some clones in this sample may be carry-over from other donors' samples. The specimen comprised cultured PBMCs, sampled from culture after CMV antigen stimulation. The chain links TRBV6-5 with TRBJ1-1; TRBD1 could be the D gene, as 6 bases match. The CDR3 has the sequence CASSYGGRDTEAFF. Read as DNA, the sequence is TGTGCCAGCAGTTATGGGGGCAGGGACACTGAAGCTTTCTTT.